This record looks at one TCR beta chain sequence and its context. Its antigen is still unknown. Primers included in the PCR were 60 Vbeta and 13 Jbeta primers. Some clones are missing from TCRdb's copy, which holds only in-frame ones; the method was immunoSEQ multiplex PCR. The sample includes about 190,000 clones, 65% to 80% of them seen just once. The data were taken from a study of cytomegalovirus exposure and HLA in healthy donors. Study overall: As released early, the data held roughly 85 million unique TCRs from HLA-typed donors.

Study results and limitations: Among the most significant clusters, several appeared linked to common viral pathogens in a later analysis. Presence/absence analyses assumed roughly uniform sequencing depth across donors.

The germline CDR1 and CDR2 sequences are SNHLY and FYNNEI. The junction had 5 bases not matched to a gene; V was cut back by 6 bases and J by 2 bases. CDR3 length equals 15 residues. The source material was PBMCs. The chain links TRBV2 to TRBJ1-5; 9 bases match TRBD1. The clonotype comes from a man aged 30 to 39 in good health and CMV-seropositive. This CDR3 reads CASSRDRGGNQPQHF. In DNA form, the CDR3 reads TGTGCCAGCAGCCGCGACAGGGGGGGCAATCAGCCCCAGCATTTT.